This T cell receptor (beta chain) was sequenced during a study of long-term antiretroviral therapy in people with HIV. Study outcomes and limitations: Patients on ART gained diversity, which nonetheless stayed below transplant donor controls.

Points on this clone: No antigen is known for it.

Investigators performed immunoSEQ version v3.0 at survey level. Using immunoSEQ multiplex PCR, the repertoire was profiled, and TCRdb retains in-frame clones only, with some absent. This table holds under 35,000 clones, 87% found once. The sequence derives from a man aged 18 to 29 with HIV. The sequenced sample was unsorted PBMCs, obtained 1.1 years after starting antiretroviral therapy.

CDR3 bases: TGTGCCAGCAGCCTCAGTTGGGGGCTAACCAATGAGCAGTTCTTC. It is translated as CASSLSWGLTNEQFF. The chain recombines TRBV7-8 with TRBJ2-1; possible D gene TRBD1, 6 bases. The germline gives CDR1 SGHVS, CDR2 FQNEAQ. The V end lost 5 bases, the J end lost 6 bases, and 17 bases lay between the germline ends. This CDR3 is 15 amino acids long.